The 31 T cell receptor beta chains below all came from one sample that was sequenced in a study of blood T cell repertoires in COVID-19 (dated by TCRdb to 2018 to 2020). Libraries came from the immunoSEQ multiplex PCR assay. TCRdb limited this immuneACCESS table to in-frame rearrangements with V and J called. A share of clones is missing; checked studies link under half to unresolved V genes, and the rest is unexplained. A total of about 370,000 clones appear in this sample, around 89% of them only once. The ten largest clones take up less than 3.5% of the sample. The sequencing sample was made of peripheral blood. These TCRs come from a woman aged 25 to 39 with COVID-19, enrolled during active disease.

The chain couples TRBV7-9 to TRBJ2-3; TRBD1 matches at 7 bases. From germline, CDR1 is SEHNR and CDR2 FQNEAQ (reference sequence). With V trimmed by 4 bases and J by 5 bases, 18 bases remained unmatched. The length of the CDR3 is 18 residues. CDR3 coding DNA: TGTGCCAGCAGCTCCCCGGGAAGAACGACAGGGTTTAAAGATACGCAGTATTTT. This translates into CASSSPGRTTGFKDTQYF.

DNA of the CDR3: TGTGCCAGCAGCTTAAGGCGGACCAAAAACATTCAGTACTTC. It yields the protein CASSLRRTKNIQYF. This chain links TRBV7-8 with TRBJ2-4; no clear D. The CDR3 is made up of 14 amino acids. The germline V gene encodes CDR1 SGHVS and CDR2 FQNEAQ. The V end lost 2 bases, the J end lost 2 bases, and 7 bases lay between the germline ends.

The chain has TRBV11-3 and TRBJ2-3; 11 bases map to TRBD1. The V gene end was trimmed by 2 bases and the J gene end by 0 bases; junction bases not matched to a gene: 4. CDR3 length: 17 amino acids. Germline loops: CDR1 SGHNT, CDR2 YENEEA. In nucleotides, the CDR3 is TGTGCCAGCAGCTTAAGGACAGGGGGCGTTAGCACAGATACGCAGTATTTT. Protein sequence: CASSLRTGGVSTDTQYF.

The rearrangement links TRBV4-3 to TRBJ2-1, with D possibly matching TRBD2 (6 bases). This CDR3 spans 15 amino acids. Germline CDR1 is LGHNA and CDR2 is YSLEER. V lost 3 bases and J lost 5, with 14 bases in between. CDR3 bases: TGCGCCAGCAGCCACTTAGCGGTAGGGCACAATGAGCAGTTCTTC. Residues: CASSHLAVGHNEQFF.

The chain joins TRBV15 to TRBJ2-3, with D perhaps matching TRBD2 (5 bases). The CDR3 loop spans 14 amino acids. The germline V and J ends were trimmed by 8 bases and 0 bases, with 12 bases remaining between them. Germline V gives CDR1 LNHNV, CDR2 YYDKDF (reference sequence). The CDR3 nucleotides read TGTGCCACCCTAGCCCGAAGAAGCACAGATACGCAGTATTTT. Protein product: CATLARRSTDTQYF.

The rearrangement joins TRBV29-1 to TRBJ1-5, with D hard to call. Germline CDR1 and CDR2: SQVTM and ANQGSEA. CDR3 length equals 13 residues. V shed 4 bases and J shed 3 bases, with 10 bases lying between them. CDR3 nucleotide sequence: TGCAGCGTTGTTTTTGCAGTCAATCAGCCCCAGCATTTT. This translates into CSVVFAVNQPQHF.

This clone was observed a handful of times. The chain uses TRBV6-1 and TRBJ1-6; D is ambiguous. The length of the CDR3 is 11 residues. Germline V CDR1 and CDR2: MNHNS, SASEGT. Trimming shortened V by 3 bases and J by 13 bases, and 7 bases separated the two germline ends. CDR3 nucleotides: TGTGCCAGCAGTGATCCCTTCCCCCTCCACTTT. This codes for CASSDPFPLHF.

V is TRBV6-5 and J is TRBJ2-3; perhaps TRBD2 as D (6 bases). Germline CDR1 and CDR2: MNHEY and SVGAGI. The V and J ends lost 4 bases and 6 bases respectively, with 20 bases between them. CDR3 length equals 16 residues. CDR3 DNA: TGTGCCAGCAGTTTGGGGGGAGGACCCTCACAGGATACGCAGTATTTT. This sequence encodes CASSLGGGPSQDTQYF.

The chain recombines TRBV3-1 (or the pseudogene TRBV3-2) with TRBJ1-1; D may be TRBD1 (6 bases). V lost 2 bases to trimming and J lost 0 bases, with 10 bases between them. This CDR3 is 15 amino acids long. Germline V CDR1 and CDR2: LGHDT, YNNKEL (reference sequence). The CDR3 DNA is TGTGCCAGCAGCCAAATGGACAGAGTGAACACTGAAGCTTTCTTT. Its translation: CASSQMDRVNTEAFF.

The chain links TRBV3-1 (or the pseudogene TRBV3-2) to TRBJ1-3; 8 positions match TRBD1. In germline, CDR1 is LGHDT, CDR2 YNNKEL (reference sequence). The CDR3 contains 17 residues. The trim removed 4 bases at V and 2 bases at J, leaving 10 bases unmatched. In DNA, the CDR3 is TGTGCCAGCAGCCCTCCCTTGACAGGGGTACCTGGAAACACCATATATTTT. Translated, it gives CASSPPLTGVPGNTIYF.

The chain uses TRBV7-8 and TRBJ1-1; 7 nucleotides agree with TRBD1. The CDR3 is made up of 15 amino acids. CDR1 and CDR2 from the germline V gene are SGHVS and FQNEAQ. V shed 5 bases, J shed 0 bases, and the junction held 6 bases outside the gene matches. This chain's CDR3 is CASSLWDRVNTEAFF. CDR3 nucleotides: TGTGCCAGCAGCCTTTGGGACAGAGTGAACACTGAAGCTTTCTTT.

The chain uses TRBV6-5 and TRBJ2-5, with TRBD2 as a possible D gene (5 bases). The V end was cut by 6 bases, the J end by 7 bases, with 21 bases between. CDR1 and CDR2 (germline): MNHEY, SVGAGI. The CDR3 loop spans 15 amino acids. CDR3 sequence reads: CASSPDWSQETTQYF. CDR3 DNA sequence: TGTGCCAGCAGCCCGGACTGGTCCCAAGAGACGACCCAGTACTTC.

This clone was recorded once. The chain recombines TRBV7-2 with TRBJ2-1; 7 nucleotides align to TRBD2. Looked up from germline, CDR1 is SGHTA and CDR2 is FQGNSA. V shed 2 bases and J 13 bases; nucleotides not matched to a gene: 8. There are 13 residues in the CDR3. In DNA, the CDR3 is TGTGCCAGCAGCTTATCTTCTAGCGGAATACAGTTCTTC. It specifies CASSLSSSGIQFF.

This chain uses TRBV5-4 with TRBJ2-3, with 8 bases fitting TRBD1. The germline gives CDR1 SGHNT, CDR2 YYREEE (reference sequence). The CDR3 has 16 residues. J gave up 6 bases and V 4 bases, and 13 bases lay outside the gene matches. The CDR3 coding sequence is TGTGCCAGCAGCGCGAGTGGACAGGGCCTGGGGGATACGCAGTATTTT. Translating gives CASSASGQGLGDTQYF.

The chain has TRBV9 and TRBJ2-2; 10 positions match TRBD1. CDR3 size: 16 residues. Unmatched junction bases numbered 9, after V lost 5 bases and J lost 5 bases. The germline V gene encodes CDR1 SGDLS and CDR2 YYNGEE. The CDR3 DNA sequence: TGTGCCAGCAGTGGGACAGGGGCCACGGGGACCGGGGAGCTGTTTTTT. Translating it yields CASSGTGATGTGELFF.

The chain uses TRBV5-6 and TRBJ2-7; D is perhaps TRBD2 (6 bases). CDR1 and CDR2 from the germline V gene are SGHDT and YYEEEE. V shed 8 bases and J shed 0 bases, with 15 bases lying between them. The CDR3 spans 14 residues. The CDR3 here is CARRLSGSSYEQYV. The CDR3 DNA follows: TGTGCCAGAAGACTAAGCGGGTCCTCCTACGAGCAGTACGTC.

This sequence joins TRBV10-1 and TRBJ2-5; the D gene is possibly TRBD2 (5 bases). The CDR3 is made up of 13 amino acids. CDR1 and CDR2 (germline): WNHNN, SYGVQD (reference sequence). Trimming took off 11 bases at V and 5 bases at J, with 18 bases between the two ends. Written as DNA, the CDR3 is TGCGCCCTCTTGACGGGAACCAATGAGACCCAGTACTTC. Its translation: CALLTGTNETQYF.

The chain is built from TRBV29-1 and TRBJ1-1, with D tentatively TRBD1 (6 bases). V lost 0 bases and J lost 0, with 17 bases in between. Germline V CDR1 and CDR2: SQVTM, ANQGSEA. The CDR3 extends over 17 amino acids. The CDR3 DNA is TGCAGCGTTGAAGACATATTAGACAGGCCCCTGAACACTGAAGCTTTCTTT. Its protein product is CSVEDILDRPLNTEAFF.

This clone was seen once. The rearrangement links TRBV9 to TRBJ1-1, with 11 bases matching TRBD1. J gave up 0 bases and V 4 bases, and 14 bases lay outside the gene matches. The CDR3 loop spans 19 amino acids. Germline values: CDR1 SGDLS, CDR2 YYNGEE. CDR3 bases: TGTGCCAGCAGCCCCCGCTCATGGACAGGGGGCTCTCTGAACACTGAAGCTTTCTTT. Residues: CASSPRSWTGGSLNTEAFF.

This clone has only one observation. The chain combines TRBV5-5 with TRBJ2-7; 9 bases match TRBD1. The CDR3 consists of 15 residues. V lost 4 bases and J lost 7; bases outside the gene matches: 12. The germline CDR1 and CDR2 sequences are SGHKS and YYEKEE (reference sequence). CDR3 region: CASSPGQGMYWEQYV. The DNA for the CDR3 is TGTGCCAGCAGCCCGGGACAGGGAATGTACTGGGAGCAGTACGTC.

This sequence joins TRBV7-2 and TRBJ1-4; D gene ambiguous. This CDR3 is built from 12 residues. V was shortened by 3 bases and J by 10 bases, with 9 bases between the two germline ends. Germline assignment: CDR1 SGHTA and CDR2 FQGNSA. The CDR3 bases are TGTGCCAGCAGCTTGCCCGGTGGAAAACTGTTTTTT. This sequence encodes CASSLPGGKLFF.

The chain uses TRBV4-1 and TRBJ1-1; no clear D gene. This CDR3 comprises 13 residues. Germline V gene data show CDR1 as MGHRA and CDR2 as YSYEKL. Between the trimmed V and J ends, which lost 6 bases and 0 bases, there was a span of 8 bases. CDR3 in amino acids: CASRRSMNTEAFF. DNA for the CDR3: TGCGCCAGCAGACGTTCTATGAACACTGAAGCTTTCTTT.

This chain joins TRBV9 and TRBJ2-2; 8 bases align to TRBD1. Losses at the gene ends were 3 bases for V and 0 bases for J; bases not matched to a gene: 13. CDR1 is SGDLS and CDR2 is YYNGEE in the germline V gene. This CDR3 has 19 amino acids. The CDR3 here is CASSGAQIAGGANTGELFF. The CDR3 DNA reads TGTGCCAGCAGCGGGGCTCAGATCGCAGGGGGCGCGAACACCGGGGAGCTGTTTTTT.

The rearrangement joins TRBV10-3 to TRBJ2-5; tentative D call: TRBD2 (6 bases). The CDR3 has 12 residues. Germline loops: CDR1 ENHRY, CDR2 SYGVKD. V was cut by 10 bases and J by 0 bases, with 9 bases left in between. CDR3 region: CATSGYQETQYF. CDR3 DNA: TGTGCCACCAGCGGGTACCAAGAGACCCAGTACTTC.

The chain combines TRBV3-1 (or the pseudogene TRBV3-2) with TRBJ1-3; TRBD1 agrees at 7 bases. The CDR3 runs 14 residues. The J segment lost 0 bases and the V segment lost 4 bases, leaving 0 bases of the junction unmatched. The germline V gene encodes CDR1 LGHDT and CDR2 YNNKEL (reference sequence). The CDR3 spells CASSRTGSGNTIYF. The DNA of the CDR3 is TGTGCCAGCAGCCGGACAGGCTCTGGAAACACCATATATTTT.

This clone was observed a few times. The chain employs TRBV24-1 and TRBJ2-1, with TRBD2 as a possible D gene (7 bases). The ends were cut back, 9 bases at V and 8 bases at J, with 19 bases in the middle. Germline CDR1 KGHDR, CDR2 SFDVKD. The CDR3 contains 14 residues. The CDR3 nucleotides are TGTGCCACCCGAGCGGGAAAGGGGGTGGATGAGCAGTTCTTC. Its protein product is CATRAGKGVDEQFF.

V usage is TRBV6-1 and J usage is TRBJ1-4; D possibly corresponds to TRBD1 (6 bases). The CDR3 covers 14 residues. Germline values: CDR1 MNHNS, CDR2 SASEGT. Trimming shortened V by 2 bases and J by 8 bases, and 12 bases separated the two germline ends. CDR3 amino acids: CASSEHLQGEKLFF. Written as DNA, the CDR3 is TGTGCCAGCAGTGAACATTTACAGGGAGAAAAACTGTTTTTT.

This clone appeared a single time. The genes are TRBV19 and TRBJ1-4; the match to TRBD1 covers 7 bases. J was trimmed by 5 bases and V by 5 bases; bases with no gene match: 5. The CDR3 runs 14 residues. Looked up from germline, CDR1 is LNHDA and CDR2 is SQIVND (reference sequence). CDR3 region: CASSSTGVNEKLFF. The CDR3 bases are TGTGCCAGTAGTTCAACAGGGGTGAATGAAAAACTGTTTTTT.

This clone was counted a single time. This chain connects TRBV27 to TRBJ2-1; D perhaps matches TRBD2 (6 bases). Germline V gene lookup returns CDR1 MNHEY and CDR2 SMNVEV (reference sequence). V was trimmed by 5 bases and J by 2 bases, leaving 13 bases between them. The CDR3 length is 15 residues. The CDR3 loop is CASSRDSDTYNEQFF. The CDR3, as DNA: TGTGCCAGCAGTCGGGACTCAGATACCTACAATGAGCAGTTCTTC.

The rearrangement joins TRBV5-6 to TRBJ2-7; D ambiguous. The V gene's germline CDR1 is SGHDT and CDR2 YYEEEE. CDR3 size: 11 residues. The V end was cut by 2 bases, the J end by 3 bases, with 3 bases between. CDR3 DNA sequence: TGTGCCAGCAGCTTCGGCTACGAGCAGTACTTC. It is translated as CASSFGYEQYF.

V usage is TRBV24-1 and J usage is TRBJ2-3; TRBD1 agrees at 8 bases. The CDR3 is 16 residues long. V trimming: 7 bases; J trimming: 7 bases; junction bases outside the gene matches: 15. Per germline, CDR1 KGHDR and CDR2 SFDVKD. The CDR3 bases are TGTGCCACCAGCGAAATTGGGACAGGAACCCTCCATACGCAGTATTTT. This sequence encodes CATSEIGTGTLHTQYF.